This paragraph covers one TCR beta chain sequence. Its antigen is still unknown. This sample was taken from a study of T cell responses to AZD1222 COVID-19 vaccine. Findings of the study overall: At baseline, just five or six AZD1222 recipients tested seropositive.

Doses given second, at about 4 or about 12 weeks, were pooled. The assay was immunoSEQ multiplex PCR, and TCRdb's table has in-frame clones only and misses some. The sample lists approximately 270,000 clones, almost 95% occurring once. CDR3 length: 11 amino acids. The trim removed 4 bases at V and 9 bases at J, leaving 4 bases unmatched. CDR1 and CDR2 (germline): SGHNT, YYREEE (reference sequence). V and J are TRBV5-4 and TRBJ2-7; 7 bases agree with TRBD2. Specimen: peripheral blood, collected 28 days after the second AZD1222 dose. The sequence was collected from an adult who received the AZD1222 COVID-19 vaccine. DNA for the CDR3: TGTGCCAGCAGCATCGGGGGGAGGCAGTACTTC. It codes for CASSIGGRQYF. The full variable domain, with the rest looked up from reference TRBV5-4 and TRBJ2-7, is ETGVTQSPTHLIKTRGQQVTLRCSSQSGHNTVSWYQQALGQGPQFIFQYYREEENGRGNFPPRFSGLQFPNYSSELNVNALELDDSALYLCASSIGGRQYFGPGTRLTVT.